This T cell receptor beta chain was identified during a study of blood T cell repertoires in COVID-19 (dated by TCRdb to the early 2020s). At the level of the whole study: Collaborator samples came from the United States, Italy and Spain and covered acute and convalescent phases of COVID-19. The prospective study material was composed of cDNA or gDNA derived from T cells, B-cell-depleted T cells, or PBMCs. Deeply sampled blood TCRbeta repertoires from subjects exposed to, actively infected with, or recovered from COVID-19 were included in the dataset. The repertoires were released in a freely available public database intended as a resource for research on the immune response to SARS-CoV-2. The samples were drawn from two sources: the first 160 participants of the ongoing ImmuneRACE study, and 950 to 1,500 subjects contributed by 6 global collaborators. The sample metadata nearly always contained a de-identified subject ID, COVID-19 status, age in years and sex. Where HLA class I and class II types were available, the types were taken from metadata supplied by the sample provider, not from assay-based typing. What the research found in general, with its limitations: Clinical and demographic metadata were provided uncurated, with the amount varying by source and participant.

Participants in the prospective study were enrolled through a virtual design, were aged roughly 18 to 100 years, and lived in approximately 25 United States geographic areas. Cohort assignment in the prospective study relied on participant-reported clinical history from a screening survey and a study questionnaire. Recovered participants in ImmuneRACE Cohort 3 were defined as having two consecutive negative NP/OP PCR tests, clearance from a healthcare professional, or resolution of symptoms. In the prospective study, mobile phlebotomists collected whole blood, serum and a nasopharyngeal or oropharyngeal swab from each participant. Participants in the prospective study had the option to provide additional blood draws and questionnaires over a roughly two-month period. Prospective study blood samples were shipped either frozen or at room temperature before DNA extraction. TCRbeta CDR3 regions were amplified from genomic DNA by means of the immunoSEQ Assay, a bias-controlled multiplex PCR. In the authors' own workflow: The number of nucleated cells in each sample was estimated by amplification of reference gene primers within the assay. To quantify the absolute abundance of each unique TCRbeta CDR3 rearrangement, sequence reads were collapsed and filtered. Productive Simpson clonality was computed per sample as the square root of Simpson's diversity index over productive rearrangements. Imported from immuneACCESS, the table was reduced by TCRdb to in-frame sequences with V and J called. These copies leave out some clones; in studies compared against another copy, an unresolved V gene accounts for under half, and the cause of the remainder is not known. V, J and clone size are those of that table, while D and trimming were read from the DNA. The sample contains about 130,000 clones, 75% to 90% of them found a single time. 2.3% of the sample lies in the top ten.

As for this clone: Its antigen is not yet known. No base qualities exist here, and no much larger clone lies one base off it.

Measured from the cysteine to the phenylalanine, the CDR3 is 16 residues long. The sequence is cut down to CDR3 DNA, 48 bases in frame from base 1. The V end gives up 3 bases and the J end 1 base, leaving 7 bases in the junction not matched to a gene. Via the germline V gene (reference sequence), CDR1 is LNHNV and CDR2 YYDKDF. Sequenced sample: PBMCs or T cells enriched from blood (not recorded which). This chain joins TRBV15 to TRBJ2-7, with TRBD1 matching 9 junction bases. This TCR was recovered from a woman aged 50 to 60 who had recovered from COVID-19. The CDR3 loop reads CATSSYGTGLSYEQYF. The DNA is TGTGCCACCAGCAGCTATGGGACAGGGCTATCCTACGAGCAGTACTTC. This CDR3, with the reference TRBV15 and TRBJ2-7 proteins standing in past its ends, gives the full variable domain DAMVIQNPRYQVTQFGKPVTLSCSQTLNHNVMYWYQQKSSQAPKLLFHYYDKDFNNEADTPDNFQSRRPNTSFCFLDIRSPGLGDTAMYLCATSSYGTGLSYEQYFGPGTRLTVT.